The next 16 T cell receptor beta chains were all read from a single sample in a study of response to subunit inactivated influenza vaccine. TCRdb passed the RT-PCR reads through MiXCR, listing each CDR3 protein once. Of 500,000 to 750,000 distinct CDR3 sequences listed, roughly 15% were seen once; the top ten hold around 10%. Sequenced material: PBMCs from blood, taken 11 to 12 days after vaccination. Receptor source: a man between 50 and 59 years old who received an inactivated influenza vaccine.

The rearrangement joins TRBV27 to TRBJ2-2; weak D call: TRBD1 (5 bases). The CDR3 contains 13 residues. Deletions cut 5 bases from V and 10 bases from J, with 14 bases between. Germline V gene data show CDR1 as MNHEY and CDR2 as SMNVEV (reference sequence). CDR3 amino acids: CASSPGFPEELFF. The CDR3 DNA reads TGTGCCAGCAGTCCAGGGTTTCCGGAGGAGCTGTTTTTT.

The V call is TRBV15, the J call TRBJ1-4; no reliable D call. This CDR3 contains 12 residues. The V end was cut by 0 bases, the J end by 13 bases, with 9 bases between. CDR1 is LNHNV and CDR2 is YYDKDF in the germline V gene (reference sequence). CDR3 loop: CATSRDSGLLFF. The CDR3 region has the DNA TGTGCCACCAGCAGAGATAGCGGGTTACTGTTTTTT.

This chain uses TRBV20-1 with TRBJ2-5; 8 positions agree with TRBD2. The CDR3 runs to 17 residues. V lost 3 bases to trimming and J lost 4 bases; unmatched junction nucleotides: 16. Germline-derived CDR1 and CDR2 are DFQATT and SNEGSKA (reference sequence). The CDR3: CSARDQAGLVVRETQYF. For the CDR3, the DNA is TGCAGTGCTAGGGACCAGGCGGGACTAGTGGTTCGAGAGACCCAGTACTTC.

This clonotype came up a few times. The CDR3 nucleotides read TGTGCCAGCGTACGAAGGGACAGGGGGCCCGGGGAGCTGTTTTTT. It is translated as CASVRRDRGPGELFF. This chain links TRBV6-2 or TRBV6-3 with TRBJ2-2; 12 bases line up with TRBD1. After removal of 8 bases from V and 6 bases from J, the junction contained 7 bases not matched to a gene. Germline loops: CDR1 MNHEY, CDR2 SVGEGT. The CDR3 is made up of 15 amino acids.

This chain links TRBV9 with TRBJ1-4; perhaps TRBD1 as D (6 bases). This CDR3 spans 14 amino acids. V lost 0 bases, J lost 10 bases, and 13 bases lay in between. Germline V gene data show CDR1 as SGDLS and CDR2 as YYNGEE. The CDR3 DNA reads as TGTGCCAGCAGCGTAGCAGGGGACGGGGGAAAACTGTTTTTT. This codes for CASSVAGDGGKLFF.

This clonotype was recorded many times. V is TRBV28 and J is TRBJ2-5; weak D call: TRBD2 (5 bases). Germline V lookup: CDR1 MDHEN, CDR2 SYDVKM. The CDR3 length is 12 residues. Trimming left V 10 bases short and J 5 bases short, with 14 bases between. The CDR3 reads CATEGRVETQYF. CDR3 sequence (DNA): TGTGCCACCGAGGGAAGGGTCGAGACCCAGTACTTC. Looking up the rest from reference TRBV28 and TRBJ2-5 gives the full variable domain: DVKVTQSSRYLVKRTGEKVFLECVQDMDHENMFWYRQDPGLGLRLIYFSYDVKMKEKGDIPEGYSVSREKKERFSLILESASTNQTSMYLCATEGRVETQYFGPGTRLLVL.

This clonotype was observed many times. The gene calls are TRBV10-3 and TRBJ2-7; tentatively, D is TRBD1 or TRBD2 (5 bases each). The germline gives CDR1 ENHRY, CDR2 SYGVKD. V was pared by 10 bases and J by 2 bases, with 18 bases between. This CDR3 region has 14 residues. The CDR3 DNA is TGTGCCAGCCGAACGGGGCCCTTAACCTACGAGCAGTACTTC. This sequence encodes CASRTGPLTYEQYF.

This clonotype was found a few times. The V call is TRBV15, the J call TRBJ2-1; the D is unclear. Between the trimmed V and J ends, which lost 0 bases and 4 bases, there was a span of 10 bases. Germline CDR1 LNHNV, CDR2 YYDKDF (reference sequence). The CDR3 has 15 amino acids. CDR3 loop: CATSREYPRYNEQFF. The CDR3 DNA reads TGTGCCACCAGCAGAGAATACCCCAGGTACAATGAGCAGTTCTTC.

This clonotype was seen ten or more times. The chain carries TRBV6-7 and TRBJ1-1; D unclear. TRBV6-7 has ORF status, its function being uncertain. V was clipped by 2 bases and J by 1 base, with 11 bases between them. The CDR3 is 15 amino acids. The CDR3 nucleotides read TGTGCCAGCAGTTACAGGACGGGGTCGAACACTGAAGCTTTCTTT. This codes for CASSYRTGSNTEAFF.

The V and J genes are TRBV20-1 and TRBJ1-2; 8 bases are a match to TRBD1. The CDR3 loop spans 13 amino acids. Losses at the gene ends were 3 bases for V and 4 bases for J; bases not matched to a gene: 4. Per germline, CDR1 DFQATT and CDR2 SNEGSKA (reference sequence). The CDR3 here is CSASDRGTYGYTF. The CDR3 coding sequence is TGCAGTGCTAGTGACAGGGGAACCTATGGCTACACCTTC.

The V call is TRBV28, the J call TRBJ2-5; 8 bases are a match to TRBD1. This CDR3 has 13 residues. Germline-derived CDR1 and CDR2 are MDHEN and SYDVKM. The ends lost 10 bases at V and 5 bases at J; junction bases unmatched: 9. The DNA for the CDR3 is TGTGCCAACGCGGACAGGGACGAGGAGACCCAGTACTTC. Translating gives CANADRDEETQYF.

This clonotype appeared a few times. The chain joins TRBV7-9 to TRBJ2-1; the D is unclear. Germline V CDR1 and CDR2: SEHNR, FQNEAQ (reference sequence). CDR3 size: 14 residues. V gave up 2 bases and J gave up 1 base, with 6 bases separating them. The CDR3, as DNA: TGTGCCAGCAGCTTACAGGTGTCCTACAATGAGCAGTTCTTC. Its protein is CASSLQVSYNEQFF.

Here the CDR3 DNA reads TGTGCCACCAGCATCCCGGGACTAGGGGTGGGGGAGCTGTTTTTT. Translating it yields CATSIPGLGVGELFF. The genes are TRBV15 and TRBJ2-2; 8 nucleotides line up with TRBD2. The CDR3 is 15 amino acids. J lost 8 bases, V lost 4 bases, and 9 bases had no gene match. CDR1 LNHNV and CDR2 YYDKDF come from the germline V gene (reference sequence).

This clonotype was observed a handful of times. The chain joins TRBV29-1 to TRBJ2-1; 7 bases are shared with TRBD2. The junction had 16 bases not matched to a gene; V was cut back by 5 bases and J by 12 bases. Germline CDR1 SQVTM, CDR2 ANQGSEA. The CDR3 loop spans 14 amino acids. The CDR3 DNA sequence: TGCAGCGTTACCCCGGTCGATGCGGGGGTGGGGCAGTTCTTC. Amino acid sequence: CSVTPVDAGVGQFF.

The chain joins TRBV14 to TRBJ1-1; no definite D call. V lost 0 bases and J lost 10, with 6 bases in between. The CDR3 totals 11 residues. CDR1 and CDR2 (germline): SGHDN, FVKESK. The CDR3 is CASSQDRRAFF. The CDR3 region has the DNA TGTGCCAGCAGCCAAGACAGGCGAGCTTTCTTT.

This clonotype was observed a handful of times. The chain links TRBV19 to TRBJ2-1; unclear D gene. The CDR3 is 16 amino acids. Germline V gives CDR1 LNHDA, CDR2 SQIVND (reference sequence). V was shortened by 0 bases and J by 0 bases, with 9 bases between the two germline ends. The CDR3, as DNA: TGTGCCAGTAGTATAGATGACCTCAGCTCCTACAATGAGCAGTTCTTC. It yields the protein CASSIDDLSSYNEQFF.